The 15 T cell receptor beta chains below come from one sample, sequenced in a study of T-cell reconstitution after alpha-beta-depleted transplantation in children. During its preparation, the TCRbeta library received unique molecular identifiers. TCRdb reprocessed the PCR reads with MiXCR, giving one entry per CDR3 protein. The top ten clones hold more than 5.5% of a sample with around 94,000 distinct CDR3 sequences, roughly 6% of them seen once. Sequenced here: PBMCs, mostly from graft donor cells, sampled 60 days after TCRalphabeta/CD19-depleted stem cell transplant. Receptors originate from a female patient aged 2 to 10 who had a stem cell transplant for Fanconi anemia, so the T cells may come from the graft donor.

This clonotype turned up a few times. V and J are TRBV5-1 and TRBJ2-3; 7 bases align to TRBD1. Losses at the gene ends were 7 bases for V and 0 bases for J; bases not matched to a gene: 8. In germline, CDR1 is SGHRS, CDR2 YFSETQ. The CDR3 has 15 amino acids. CDR3 DNA: TGCGCCAGCGGGCCGGGACAGCTTAGCACAGATACGCAGTATTTT. The encoded protein is CASGPGQLSTDTQYF. Filled out from reference TRBV5-1 and TRBJ2-3, the complete variable domain reads KAGVTQTPRYLIKTRGQQVTLSCSPISGHRSVSWYQQTPGQGLQFLFEYFSETQRNKGNFPGRFSGRQFSNSRSEMNVSTLELGDSALYLCASGPGQLSTDTQYFGPGTRLTVL.

This clonotype was seen repeatedly, ten times or more. The chain employs TRBV20-1 and TRBJ1-2; D is possibly TRBD1 (5 bases). The ends were cut back, 4 bases at V and 5 bases at J, with 14 bases in the middle. Germline CDR1 is DFQATT and CDR2 is SNEGSKA (reference sequence). This CDR3 has 13 residues. The CDR3: CSATPGPRYGYTF. CDR3 coding DNA: TGCAGTGCTACACCGGGACCGCGATATGGCTACACCTTC.

The gene calls are TRBV29-1 and TRBJ1-1; D gene ambiguous. This CDR3 spans 12 amino acids. V lost 2 bases, J lost 4 bases, and 8 bases lay in between. Germline V CDR1 and CDR2: SQVTM, ANQGSEA. The CDR3 is CSVERDGTEAFF. In nucleotides, the CDR3 is TGCAGCGTTGAAAGGGATGGCACTGAAGCTTTCTTT.

This clonotype was detected ten times or more. V usage is TRBV5-1 and J usage is TRBJ2-3; D unclear. V was cut by 0 bases and J by 0 bases, with 8 bases left in between. CDR3 length: 15 residues. Germline CDR1 SGHRS, CDR2 YFSETQ. The CDR3 reads CASSLETYSTDTQYF. The CDR3 DNA sequence: TGCGCCAGCAGCTTGGAGACTTATAGCACAGATACGCAGTATTTT. The entire variable domain, with the rest obtained from reference TRBV5-1 and TRBJ2-3, is as follows: KAGVTQTPRYLIKTRGQQVTLSCSPISGHRSVSWYQQTPGQGLQFLFEYFSETQRNKGNFPGRFSGRQFSNSRSEMNVSTLELGDSALYLCASSLETYSTDTQYFGPGTRLTVL.

This clonotype has a count of ten or more. This chain links TRBV28 with TRBJ1-5, with D tentatively TRBD1 (5 bases). Germline CDR1 reads MDHEN; CDR2 reads SYDVKM. V lost 5 bases to trimming and J lost 6 bases, with 17 bases between them. This CDR3 spans 15 amino acids. CDR3 sequence: CASSIDRGQSQPQHF. The DNA for the CDR3 is TGTGCCAGCAGTATAGACAGAGGACAAAGTCAGCCCCAGCATTTT. Drawing the rest from reference TRBV28 and TRBJ1-5, the complete variable domain is DVKVTQSSRYLVKRTGEKVFLECVQDMDHENMFWYRQDPGLGLRLIYFSYDVKMKEKGDIPEGYSVSREKKERFSLILESASTNQTSMYLCASSIDRGQSQPQHFGDGTRLSIL.

This clonotype has ten or more counts. The rearrangement links TRBV5-1 to TRBJ2-3, with D perhaps being TRBD1 or TRBD2 (6 bases each). Germline V gene sequence: CDR1 SGHRS, CDR2 YFSETQ. Trimming pared 0 bases from V and 2 bases from J, leaving 10 bases between. This CDR3 has 15 amino acids. CDR3 region: CASSLVGGHTDTQYF. The CDR3 coding sequence is TGCGCCAGCAGCTTGGTGGGGGGCCACACAGATACGCAGTATTTT.

This clonotype showed up many times. This chain's CDR3 is CASRRTSTDTQYF. Here the CDR3 DNA reads TGTGCCAGCAGACGGACTAGCACAGATACGCAGTATTTT. J is TRBJ2-3 and V is TRBV12-3 or TRBV12-4; D may be TRBD2 (5 bases). Between the trimmed V and J ends, which lost 6 bases and 0 bases, there was a span of 7 bases. This CDR3 is 13 amino acids long.

This clonotype was detected many times. The chain joins TRBV7-2 to TRBJ2-3, with TRBD2 matching 11 bases. V dropped 1 base and J dropped 6; count of bases not matched to a gene: 12. The CDR3 sequence is 18 residues long. The germline gives CDR1 SGHTA, CDR2 FQGNSA. The CDR3 nucleotides read TGTGCCAGCAGCTTAGTCGTGGCTAGCGGGGGGCCGGGGGATACGCAGTATTTT. It translates to CASSLVVASGGPGDTQYF.

This clonotype was seen many times. The V gene is TRBV29-1, the J gene TRBJ2-3, with 10 bases fitting TRBD2. Germline V gives CDR1 SQVTM, CDR2 ANQGSEA. The J segment lost 1 base and the V segment lost 8 bases, leaving 6 bases of the junction unmatched. CDR3 length equals 14 residues. In DNA, the CDR3 is TGCAGCTCCACCGGGACTAGCGGCACAGATACGCAGTATTTT. Residues: CSSTGTSGTDTQYF.

This clonotype was seen at least ten times. V and J are TRBV28 and TRBJ2-6; D is possibly TRBD1 (5 bases). Per the germline V gene, CDR1 is MDHEN and CDR2 is SYDVKM. V was pared by 1 base and J by 2 bases, with 6 bases between. The CDR3 has 15 amino acids. The CDR3 region is CASSLSGTGANVLTF. CDR3 in DNA: TGTGCCAGCAGTTTATCAGGGACTGGGGCCAACGTCCTGACTTTC.

This clonotype appeared many times. The chain links TRBV7-6 to TRBJ2-3, with D tentatively TRBD1 or TRBD2 (5 bases each). The V end lost 2 bases, the J end lost 6 bases, and 18 bases lay between the germline ends. The CDR3 has 16 residues. CDR1 is SGHVS, CDR2 FNYEAQ, per germline. CDR3 in amino acids: CASSLTGTPFDDTQYF. The CDR3 DNA sequence: TGTGCCAGCAGCTTAACGGGGACCCCCTTCGACGATACGCAGTATTTT.

Many counts were recorded for this clonotype. The J gene is TRBJ1-6, the V gene TRBV28, with a possible D match to TRBD1 (5 bases). V was pared by 5 bases and J by 7 bases, with 15 bases between. The CDR3 sequence is 15 residues long. Germline lookup yields CDR1 MDHEN and CDR2 SYDVKM. The DNA of the CDR3 is TGTGCCAGCAGTCAACAGGCCCTGGAGAATTCACCCCTCCACTTT. This sequence encodes CASSQQALENSPLHF.

A few counts support this clonotype. The rearrangement uses TRBV29-1 and TRBJ2-1; the match to TRBD2 covers 8 bases. CDR1 is SQVTM, CDR2 ANQGSEA, per germline. This CDR3 is built from 14 residues. V dropped 4 bases and J dropped 2; count of bases not matched to a gene: 4. CDR3 amino acids: CSVVKAGAYNEQFF. CDR3 DNA sequence: TGCAGCGTTGTCAAAGCGGGAGCCTACAATGAGCAGTTCTTC.

This clonotype was observed at least ten times. This rearrangement joins TRBV12-3 or TRBV12-4 to TRBJ2-7, with 7 bases identical to TRBD1. This CDR3 is built from 14 residues. Germline trimming cut 5 bases from V and 4 bases from J; bases unmatched to any gene: 8. The CDR3, as DNA: TGTGCCAGCAGTACTGACAGGGATAGGTACGAGCAGTACTTC. Translation gives CASSTDRDRYEQYF.

This clonotype occurred a few times. CDR3 protein: CASRPSTSGRVLDTQYF. CDR3 nucleotide sequence: TGTGCCAGCAGACCCTCAACTAGCGGGAGGGTTTTAGATACGCAGTATTTT. This chain connects TRBV28 to TRBJ2-3; TRBD2 agrees at 13 bases. The CDR3 runs to 17 residues. With V trimmed by 6 bases and J by 5 bases, 11 bases remained unmatched. The V gene's germline CDR1 is MDHEN and CDR2 SYDVKM.